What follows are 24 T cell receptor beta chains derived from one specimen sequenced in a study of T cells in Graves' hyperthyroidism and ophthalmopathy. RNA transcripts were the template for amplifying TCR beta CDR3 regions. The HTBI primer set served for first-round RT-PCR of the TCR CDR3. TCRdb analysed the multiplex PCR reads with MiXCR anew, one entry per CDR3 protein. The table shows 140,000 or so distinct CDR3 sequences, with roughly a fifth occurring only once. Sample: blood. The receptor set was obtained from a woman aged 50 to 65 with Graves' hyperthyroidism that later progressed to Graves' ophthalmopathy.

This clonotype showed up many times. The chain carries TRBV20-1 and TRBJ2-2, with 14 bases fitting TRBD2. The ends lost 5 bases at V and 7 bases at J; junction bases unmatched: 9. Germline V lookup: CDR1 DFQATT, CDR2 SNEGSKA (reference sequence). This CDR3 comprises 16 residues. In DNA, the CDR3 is TGCAGTGCTCGAGCCCGACTAGCGGGAGGGCACGGGGAGCTGTTTTTT. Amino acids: CSARARLAGGHGELFF.

The DNA of the CDR3 is TGTGCCAGCGGACCTGGGGGATCCTACGAGCAGTACTTC. Translated: CASGPGGSYEQYF. V and J are TRBV9 and TRBJ2-7; D tentatively reads TRBD1 or TRBD2 (5 bases each). This CDR3 spans 13 amino acids. The ends were cut back, 7 bases at V and 1 base at J, with 12 bases in the middle. CDR1 is SGDLS and CDR2 is YYNGEE in the germline V gene.

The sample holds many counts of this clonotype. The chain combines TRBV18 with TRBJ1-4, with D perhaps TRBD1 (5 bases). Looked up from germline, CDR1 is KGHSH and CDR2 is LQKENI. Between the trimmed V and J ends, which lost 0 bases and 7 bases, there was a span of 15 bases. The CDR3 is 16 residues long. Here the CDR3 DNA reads TGTGCCAGCTCACCACCTTGGCGGGGGAAGGTTGAAAAACTGTTTTTT. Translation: CASSPPWRGKVEKLFF.

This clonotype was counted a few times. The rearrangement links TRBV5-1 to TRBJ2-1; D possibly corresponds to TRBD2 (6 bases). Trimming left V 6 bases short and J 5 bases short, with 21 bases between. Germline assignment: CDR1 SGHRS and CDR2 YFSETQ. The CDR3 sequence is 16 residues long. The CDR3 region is CASTIGTGVRNNEQFF. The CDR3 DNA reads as TGCGCCAGCACCATTGGTACGGGAGTAAGAAACAATGAGCAGTTCTTC. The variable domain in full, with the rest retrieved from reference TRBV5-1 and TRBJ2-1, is KAGVTQTPRYLIKTRGQQVTLSCSPISGHRSVSWYQQTPGQGLQFLFEYFSETQRNKGNFPGRFSGRQFSNSRSEMNVSTLELGDSALYLCASTIGTGVRNNEQFFGPGTRLTVL.

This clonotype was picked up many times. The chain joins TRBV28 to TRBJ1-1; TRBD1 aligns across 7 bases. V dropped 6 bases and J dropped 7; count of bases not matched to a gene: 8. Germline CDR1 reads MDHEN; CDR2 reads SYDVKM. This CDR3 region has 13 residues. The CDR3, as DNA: TGTGCCAGCAGCCACAGGGGCAGTGGTGAAGCTTTCTTT. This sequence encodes CASSHRGSGEAFF.

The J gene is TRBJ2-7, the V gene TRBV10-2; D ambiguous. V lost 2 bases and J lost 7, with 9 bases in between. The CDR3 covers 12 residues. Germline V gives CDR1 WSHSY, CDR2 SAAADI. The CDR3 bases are TGCGCCAGCAGTGAGGGGCTCATGGAGCAGTACTTC. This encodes CASSEGLMEQYF.

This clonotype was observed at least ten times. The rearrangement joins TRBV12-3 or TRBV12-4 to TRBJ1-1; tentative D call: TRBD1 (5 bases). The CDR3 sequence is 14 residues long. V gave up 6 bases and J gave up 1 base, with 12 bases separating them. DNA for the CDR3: TGTGCCAGCAGGGAAGGGGTCCAGAACACTGAAGCTTTCTTT. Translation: CASREGVQNTEAFF.

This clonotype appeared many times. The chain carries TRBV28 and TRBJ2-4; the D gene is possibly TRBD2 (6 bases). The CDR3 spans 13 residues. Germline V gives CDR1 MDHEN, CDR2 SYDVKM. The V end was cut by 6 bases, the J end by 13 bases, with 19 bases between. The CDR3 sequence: CASRSLVGTPQYF. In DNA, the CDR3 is TGTGCCAGCAGATCCTTGGTTGGGACTCCACAGTACTTC.

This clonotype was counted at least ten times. CDR3 coding DNA: TGTGCCACCAGTGAAAGCTCTGGGGCCAACGTCCTGACTTTC. It codes for CATSESSGANVLTF. The gene calls are TRBV24-1 and TRBJ2-6, with unresolved D. V lost 4 bases to trimming and J lost 0 bases, with 3 bases between them. The CDR3 runs 14 residues. Germline lookup yields CDR1 KGHDR and CDR2 SFDVKD.

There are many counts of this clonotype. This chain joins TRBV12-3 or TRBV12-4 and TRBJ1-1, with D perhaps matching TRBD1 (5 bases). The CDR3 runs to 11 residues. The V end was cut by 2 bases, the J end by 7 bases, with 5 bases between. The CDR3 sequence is CASSLRGEAFF. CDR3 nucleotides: TGTGCCAGCAGTTTAAGGGGTGAAGCTTTCTTT.

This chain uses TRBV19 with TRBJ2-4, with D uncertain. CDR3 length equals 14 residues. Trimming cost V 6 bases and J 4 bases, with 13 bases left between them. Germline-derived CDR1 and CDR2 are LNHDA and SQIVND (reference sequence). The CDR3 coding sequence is TGTGCCAGTAGCCAGGAAGGAATAAAAAACATTCAGTACTTC. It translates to CASSQEGIKNIQYF.

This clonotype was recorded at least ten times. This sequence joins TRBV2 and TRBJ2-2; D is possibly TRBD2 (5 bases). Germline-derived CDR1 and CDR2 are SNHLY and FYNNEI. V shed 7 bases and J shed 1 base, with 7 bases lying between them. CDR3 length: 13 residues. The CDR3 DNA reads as TGTGCCAGCAACACTAGGAACACCGGGGAGCTGTTTTTT. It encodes CASNTRNTGELFF.

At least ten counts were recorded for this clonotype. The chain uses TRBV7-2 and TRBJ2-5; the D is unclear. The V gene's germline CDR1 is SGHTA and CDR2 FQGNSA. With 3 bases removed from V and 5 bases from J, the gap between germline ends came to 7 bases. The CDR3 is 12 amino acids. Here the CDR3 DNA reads TGTGCCAGCAGCTTGGTCCTGGAGACCCAGTACTTC. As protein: CASSLVLETQYF.

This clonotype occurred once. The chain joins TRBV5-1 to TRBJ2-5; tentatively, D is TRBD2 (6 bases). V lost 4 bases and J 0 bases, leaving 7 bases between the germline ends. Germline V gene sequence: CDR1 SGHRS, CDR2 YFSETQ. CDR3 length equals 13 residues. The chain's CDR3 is CASSRGNQETQYF. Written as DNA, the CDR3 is TGCGCCAGCAGCCGCGGGAACCAAGAGACCCAGTACTTC.

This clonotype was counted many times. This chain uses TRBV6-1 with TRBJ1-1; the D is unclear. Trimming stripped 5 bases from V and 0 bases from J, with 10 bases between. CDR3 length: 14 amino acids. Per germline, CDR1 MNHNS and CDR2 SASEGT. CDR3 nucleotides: TGTGCCAGCAGTAAAATAGGGCTGAACACTGAAGCTTTCTTT. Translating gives CASSKIGLNTEAFF.

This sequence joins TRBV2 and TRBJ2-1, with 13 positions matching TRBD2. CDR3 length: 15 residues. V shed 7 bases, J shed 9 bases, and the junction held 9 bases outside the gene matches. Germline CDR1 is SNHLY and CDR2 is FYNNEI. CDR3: CASTLLAGGRSEQFF. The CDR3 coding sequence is TGTGCCAGCACCCTACTAGCGGGAGGGCGGAGTGAGCAGTTCTTC.

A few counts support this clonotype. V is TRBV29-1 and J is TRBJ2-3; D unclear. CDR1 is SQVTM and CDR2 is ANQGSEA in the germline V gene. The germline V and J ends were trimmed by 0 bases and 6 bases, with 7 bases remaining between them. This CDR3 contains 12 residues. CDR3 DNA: TGCAGCGTTGAAGATCGTTTGGATACGCAGTATTTT. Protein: CSVEDRLDTQYF.

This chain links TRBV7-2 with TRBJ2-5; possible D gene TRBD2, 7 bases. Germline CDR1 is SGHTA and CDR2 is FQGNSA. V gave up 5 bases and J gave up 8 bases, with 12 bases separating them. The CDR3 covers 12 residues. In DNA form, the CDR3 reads TGTGCCAGCAGCCCCGGGGGGCCCACCCAGTACTTC. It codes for CASSPGGPTQYF.

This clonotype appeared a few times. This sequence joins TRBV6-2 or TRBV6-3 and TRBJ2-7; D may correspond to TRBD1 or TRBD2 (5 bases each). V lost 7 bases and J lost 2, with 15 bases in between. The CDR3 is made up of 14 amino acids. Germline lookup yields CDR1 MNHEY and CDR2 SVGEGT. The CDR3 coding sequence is TGTGCCAGCAATCCGGGACCAGCGGCCTACGAGCAGTACTTC. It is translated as CASNPGPAAYEQYF.

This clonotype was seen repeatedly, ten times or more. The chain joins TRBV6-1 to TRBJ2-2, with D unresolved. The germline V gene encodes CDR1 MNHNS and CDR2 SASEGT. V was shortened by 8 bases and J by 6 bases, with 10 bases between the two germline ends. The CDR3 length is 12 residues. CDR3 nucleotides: TGTGCCAGCCGTAGGAGCGCCGGGGAGCTGTTTTTT. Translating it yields CASRRSAGELFF.

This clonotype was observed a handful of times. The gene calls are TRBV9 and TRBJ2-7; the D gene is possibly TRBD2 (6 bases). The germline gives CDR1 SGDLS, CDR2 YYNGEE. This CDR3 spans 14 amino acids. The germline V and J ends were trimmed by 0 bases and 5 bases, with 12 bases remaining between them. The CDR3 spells CASSVVPSVNEQYF. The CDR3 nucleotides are TGTGCCAGCAGCGTAGTCCCTAGCGTCAACGAGCAGTACTTC.

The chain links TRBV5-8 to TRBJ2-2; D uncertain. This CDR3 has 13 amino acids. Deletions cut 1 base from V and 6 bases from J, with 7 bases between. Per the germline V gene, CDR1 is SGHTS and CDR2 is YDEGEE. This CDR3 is CASSLMAPGELFF. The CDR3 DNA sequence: TGTGCCAGCAGCTTGATGGCGCCCGGGGAGCTGTTTTTT.

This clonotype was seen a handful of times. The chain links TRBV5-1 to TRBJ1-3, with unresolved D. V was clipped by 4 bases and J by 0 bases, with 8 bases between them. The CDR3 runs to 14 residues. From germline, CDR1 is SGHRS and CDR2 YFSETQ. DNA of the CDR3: TGCGCCAGCAGCCCGGTCCTCTCTGGAAACACCATATATTTT. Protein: CASSPVLSGNTIYF.

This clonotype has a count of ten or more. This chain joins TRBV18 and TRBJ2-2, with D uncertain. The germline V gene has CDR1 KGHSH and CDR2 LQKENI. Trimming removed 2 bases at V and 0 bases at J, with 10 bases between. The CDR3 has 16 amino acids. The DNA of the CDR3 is TGTGCCAGCTCACCATGGGTTGCCCCGAACACCGGGGAGCTGTTTTTT. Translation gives CASSPWVAPNTGELFF.